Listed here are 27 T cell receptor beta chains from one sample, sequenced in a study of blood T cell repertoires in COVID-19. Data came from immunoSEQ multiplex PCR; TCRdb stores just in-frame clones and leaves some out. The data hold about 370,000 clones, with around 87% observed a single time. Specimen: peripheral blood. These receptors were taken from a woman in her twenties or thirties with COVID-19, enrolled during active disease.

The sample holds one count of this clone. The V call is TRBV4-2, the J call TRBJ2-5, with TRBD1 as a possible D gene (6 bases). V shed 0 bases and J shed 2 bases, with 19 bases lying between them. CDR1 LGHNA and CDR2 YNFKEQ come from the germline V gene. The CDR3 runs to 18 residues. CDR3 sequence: CASSQEGASPPGQETQYF. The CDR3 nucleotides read TGTGCCAGCAGCCAAGAGGGGGCTAGCCCCCCGGGGCAAGAGACCCAGTACTTC.

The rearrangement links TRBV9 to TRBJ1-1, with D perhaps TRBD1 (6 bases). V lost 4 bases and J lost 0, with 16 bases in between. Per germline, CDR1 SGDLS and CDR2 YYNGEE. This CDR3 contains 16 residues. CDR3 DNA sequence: TGTGCCAGCAGCCACGGGGGGGCCCCGATGAACACTGAAGCTTTCTTT. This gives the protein CASSHGGAPMNTEAFF.

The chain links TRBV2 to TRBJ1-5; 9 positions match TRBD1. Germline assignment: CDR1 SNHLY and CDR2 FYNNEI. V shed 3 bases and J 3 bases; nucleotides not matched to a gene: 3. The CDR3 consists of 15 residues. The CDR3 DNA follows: TGTGCCAGCAGTGAGGGACAGGGATTCAATCAGCCCCAGCATTTT. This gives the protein CASSEGQGFNQPQHF.

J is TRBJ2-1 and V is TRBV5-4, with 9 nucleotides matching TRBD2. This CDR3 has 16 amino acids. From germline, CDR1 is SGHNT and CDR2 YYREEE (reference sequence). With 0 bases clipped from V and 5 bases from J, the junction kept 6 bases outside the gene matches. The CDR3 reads CASSLEMRLADNEQFF. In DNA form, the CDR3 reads TGTGCCAGCAGCTTGGAAATGCGACTAGCGGACAATGAGCAGTTCTTC.

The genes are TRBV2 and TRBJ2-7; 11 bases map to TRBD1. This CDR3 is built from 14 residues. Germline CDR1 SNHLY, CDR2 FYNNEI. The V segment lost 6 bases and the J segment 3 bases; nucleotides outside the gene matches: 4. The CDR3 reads CASSRTGGIYEQYF. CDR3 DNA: TGTGCCAGCAGCAGGACAGGGGGCATCTACGAGCAGTACTTC.

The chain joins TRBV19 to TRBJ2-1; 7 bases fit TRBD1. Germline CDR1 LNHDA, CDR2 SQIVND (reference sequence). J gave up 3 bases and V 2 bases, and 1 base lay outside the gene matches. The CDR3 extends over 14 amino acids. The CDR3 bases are TGTGCCAGTAGTATACAGGGGGTCTACAATGAGCAGTTCTTC. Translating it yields CASSIQGVYNEQFF.

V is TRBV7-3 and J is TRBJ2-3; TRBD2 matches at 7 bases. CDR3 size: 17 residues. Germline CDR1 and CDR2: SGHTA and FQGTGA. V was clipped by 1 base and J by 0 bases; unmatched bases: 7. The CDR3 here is CASSLNPGGSSTDTQYF. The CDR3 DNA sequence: TGTGCCAGCAGCTTAAACCCCGGCGGGAGTAGCACAGATACGCAGTATTTT.

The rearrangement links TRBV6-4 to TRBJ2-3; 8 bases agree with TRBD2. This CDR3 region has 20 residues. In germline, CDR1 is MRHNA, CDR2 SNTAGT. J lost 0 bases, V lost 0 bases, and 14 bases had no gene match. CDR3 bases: TGTGCCAGCAGTGACTCTCCCTTAGCGGGACCAAGAAGTAGCACAGATACGCAGTATTTT. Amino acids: CASSDSPLAGPRSSTDTQYF.

CDR3 nucleotide sequence: TGTGCCAGCAGTTTAGGGGGGTCGAACTATGGCTACACCTTC. This gives the protein CASSLGGSNYGYTF. This rearrangement joins TRBV28 to TRBJ1-2; D perhaps matches TRBD1 (5 bases). The CDR3 runs 14 residues. Germline V lookup: CDR1 MDHEN, CDR2 SYDVKM. The germline V and J ends were trimmed by 2 bases and 2 bases, with 9 bases remaining between them.

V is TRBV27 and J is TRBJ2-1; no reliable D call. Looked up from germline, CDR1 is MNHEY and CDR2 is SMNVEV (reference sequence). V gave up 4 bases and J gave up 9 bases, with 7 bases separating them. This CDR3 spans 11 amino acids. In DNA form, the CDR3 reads TGTGCCAGCAGTTCCCGGGTTGAGCAGTTCTTC. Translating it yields CASSSRVEQFF.

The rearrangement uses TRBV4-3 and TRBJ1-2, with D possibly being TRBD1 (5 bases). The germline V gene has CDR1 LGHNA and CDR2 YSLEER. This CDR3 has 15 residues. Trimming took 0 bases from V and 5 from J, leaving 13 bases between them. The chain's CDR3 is CASSQEPGRGYGYTF. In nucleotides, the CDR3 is TGCGCCAGCAGCCAAGAACCAGGGAGGGGTTATGGCTACACCTTC.

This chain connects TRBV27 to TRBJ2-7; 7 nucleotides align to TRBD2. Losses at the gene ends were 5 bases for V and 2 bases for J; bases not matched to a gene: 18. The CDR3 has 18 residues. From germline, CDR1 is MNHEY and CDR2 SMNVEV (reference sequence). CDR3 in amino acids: CASSPLPSGAGHTYEQYF. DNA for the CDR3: TGTGCCAGCAGTCCACTGCCCTCTGGAGCGGGGCACACCTACGAGCAGTACTTC.

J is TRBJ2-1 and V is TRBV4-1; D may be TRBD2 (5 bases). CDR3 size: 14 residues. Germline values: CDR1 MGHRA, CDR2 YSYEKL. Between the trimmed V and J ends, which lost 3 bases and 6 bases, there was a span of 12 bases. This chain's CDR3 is CASSHFLAANEQFF. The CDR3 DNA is TGCGCCAGCAGCCATTTCCTAGCTGCCAATGAGCAGTTCTTC.

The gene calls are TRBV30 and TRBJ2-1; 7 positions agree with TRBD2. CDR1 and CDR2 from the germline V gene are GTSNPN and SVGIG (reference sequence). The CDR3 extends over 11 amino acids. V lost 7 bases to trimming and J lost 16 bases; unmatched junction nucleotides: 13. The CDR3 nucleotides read TGTGCCTCTTTCATTCGGGAGGTAATTTTCTTC. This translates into CASFIREVIFF.

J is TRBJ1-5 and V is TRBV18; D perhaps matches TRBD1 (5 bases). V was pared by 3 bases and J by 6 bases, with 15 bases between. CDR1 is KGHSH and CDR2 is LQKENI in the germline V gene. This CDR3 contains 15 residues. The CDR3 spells CASSPFRGGGQPQHF. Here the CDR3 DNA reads TGTGCCAGCTCACCCTTCCGGGGGGGAGGTCAGCCCCAGCATTTT.

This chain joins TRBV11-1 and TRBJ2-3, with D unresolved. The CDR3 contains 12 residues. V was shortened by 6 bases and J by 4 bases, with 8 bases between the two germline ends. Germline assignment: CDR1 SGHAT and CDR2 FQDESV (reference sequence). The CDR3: CASSTTPDTQYF. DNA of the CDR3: TGTGCCAGCAGTACCACTCCAGATACGCAGTATTTT.

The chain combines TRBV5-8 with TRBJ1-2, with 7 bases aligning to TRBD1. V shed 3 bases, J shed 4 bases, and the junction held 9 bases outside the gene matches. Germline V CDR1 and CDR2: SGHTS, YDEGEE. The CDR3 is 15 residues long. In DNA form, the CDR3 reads TGTGCCAGCAGCTACCTCCGACAGGGTATCTATGGCTACACCTTC. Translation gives CASSYLRQGIYGYTF.

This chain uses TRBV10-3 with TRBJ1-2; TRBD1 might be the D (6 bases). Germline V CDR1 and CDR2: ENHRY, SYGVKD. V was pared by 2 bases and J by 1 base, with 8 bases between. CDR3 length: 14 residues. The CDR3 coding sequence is TGTGCCATCAGTGAGACAGGGAATAACTATGGCTACACCTTC. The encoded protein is CAISETGNNYGYTF.

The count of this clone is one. CDR3 loop: CAWSVDRGYDEQYF. DNA of the CDR3: TGTGCCTGGAGTGTGGACAGGGGGTACGACGAGCAGTACTTC. The chain joins TRBV30 to TRBJ2-7; TRBD1 matches at 10 bases. V lost 0 bases, J lost 5 bases, and 4 bases stayed unmatched. This CDR3 spans 14 amino acids. Looked up from germline, CDR1 is GTSNPN and CDR2 is SVGIG (reference sequence).

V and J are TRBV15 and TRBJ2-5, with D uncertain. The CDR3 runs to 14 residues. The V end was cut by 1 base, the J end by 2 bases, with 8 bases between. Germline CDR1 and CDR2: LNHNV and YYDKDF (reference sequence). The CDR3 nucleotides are TGTGCCACCAGCAGAGTTGCGGCACAAGAGACCCAGTACTTC. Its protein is CATSRVAAQETQYF.

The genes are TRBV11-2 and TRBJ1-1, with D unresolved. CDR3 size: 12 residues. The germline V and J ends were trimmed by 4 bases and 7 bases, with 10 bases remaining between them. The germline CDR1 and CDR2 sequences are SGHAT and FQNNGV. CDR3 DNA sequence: TGTGCCAGCAGCTCTTCAGGCCTTGAAGCTTTCTTT. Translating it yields CASSSSGLEAFF.

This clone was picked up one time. CDR3 DNA: TGTGCCAGTAGTGAATGGACAGGAAACACCGGGGAGCTGTTTTTT. This sequence encodes CASSEWTGNTGELFF. V is TRBV19 and J is TRBJ2-2; 7 nucleotides match TRBD1. The CDR3 covers 15 residues. V trimming: 5 bases; J trimming: 2 bases; junction bases outside the gene matches: 5. Germline CDR1 is LNHDA and CDR2 is SQIVND (reference sequence).

The CDR3 DNA is TGTGCCAGCAGCCCAGTAGGGGGAGACGGGGAGCTGTTTTTT. Protein product: CASSPVGGDGELFF. The chain recombines TRBV7-2 with TRBJ2-2; D is possibly TRBD1 (6 bases). The CDR3 length is 14 residues. V lost 5 bases and J lost 7, with 14 bases in between. Germline CDR1 and CDR2: SGHTA and FQGNSA.

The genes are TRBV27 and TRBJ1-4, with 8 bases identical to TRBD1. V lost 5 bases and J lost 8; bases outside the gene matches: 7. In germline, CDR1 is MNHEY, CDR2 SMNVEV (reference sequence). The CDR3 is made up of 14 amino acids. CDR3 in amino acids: CASSLGQGREKLFF. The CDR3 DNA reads TGTGCCAGCAGTCTCGGACAGGGAAGAGAAAAACTGTTTTTT. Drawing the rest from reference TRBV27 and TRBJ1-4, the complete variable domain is EAQVTQNPRYLITVTGKKLTVTCSQNMNHEYMSWYRQDPGLGLRQIYYSMNVEVTDKGDVPEGYKVSRKEKRNFPLILESPSPNQTSLYFCASSLGQGREKLFFGSGTQLSVL.

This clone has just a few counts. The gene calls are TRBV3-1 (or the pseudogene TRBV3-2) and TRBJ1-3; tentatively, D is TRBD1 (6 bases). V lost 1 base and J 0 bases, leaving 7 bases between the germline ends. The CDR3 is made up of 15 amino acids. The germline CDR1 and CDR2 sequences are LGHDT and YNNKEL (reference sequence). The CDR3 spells CASSQGTVSGNTIYF. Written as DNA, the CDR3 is TGTGCCAGCAGCCAAGGGACAGTCTCTGGAAACACCATATATTTT.

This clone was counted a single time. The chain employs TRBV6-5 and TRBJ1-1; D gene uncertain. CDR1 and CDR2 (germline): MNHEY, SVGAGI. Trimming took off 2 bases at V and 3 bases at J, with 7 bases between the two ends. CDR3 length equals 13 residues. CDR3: CASSYREDTEAFF. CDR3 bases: TGTGCCAGCAGTTACAGGGAGGACACTGAAGCTTTCTTT.

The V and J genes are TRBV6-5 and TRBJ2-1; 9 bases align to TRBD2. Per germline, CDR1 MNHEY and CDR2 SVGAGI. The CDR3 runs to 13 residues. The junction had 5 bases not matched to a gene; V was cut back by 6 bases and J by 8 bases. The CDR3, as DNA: TGTGCCAGCAGCAAGCGGGAGGTTGATGAGCAGTTCTTC. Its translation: CASSKREVDEQFF.